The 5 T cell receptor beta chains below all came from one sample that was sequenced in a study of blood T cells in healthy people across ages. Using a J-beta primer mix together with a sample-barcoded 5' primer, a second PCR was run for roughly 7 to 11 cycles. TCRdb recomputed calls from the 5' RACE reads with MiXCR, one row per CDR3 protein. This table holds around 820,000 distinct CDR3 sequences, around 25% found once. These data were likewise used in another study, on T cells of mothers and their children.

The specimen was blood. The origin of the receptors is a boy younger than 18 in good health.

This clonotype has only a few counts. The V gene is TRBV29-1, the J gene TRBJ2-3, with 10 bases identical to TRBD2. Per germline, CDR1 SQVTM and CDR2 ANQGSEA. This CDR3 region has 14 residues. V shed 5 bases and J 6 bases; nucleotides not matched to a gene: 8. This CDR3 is CSVWASGGSDTQYF. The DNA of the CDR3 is TGCAGCGTTTGGGCTAGCGGGGGATCTGATACGCAGTATTTT.

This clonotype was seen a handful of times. CDR3 sequence: CATSSGPGLQETQYF. CDR3 DNA sequence: TGTGCCACCAGCAGTGGGCCGGGACTGCAAGAGACCCAGTACTTC. V and J are TRBV15 and TRBJ2-5; tentative D call: TRBD2 (6 bases). Germline CDR1 LNHNV, CDR2 YYDKDF (reference sequence). The germline V and J ends were trimmed by 3 bases and 2 bases, with 13 bases remaining between them. This CDR3 has 15 residues.

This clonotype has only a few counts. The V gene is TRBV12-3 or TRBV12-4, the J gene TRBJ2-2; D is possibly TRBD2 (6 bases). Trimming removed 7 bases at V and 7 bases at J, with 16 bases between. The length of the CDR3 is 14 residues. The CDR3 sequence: CASIPPGGFGELFF. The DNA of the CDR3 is TGTGCCAGCATTCCCCCCGGAGGGTTCGGGGAGCTGTTTTTT.

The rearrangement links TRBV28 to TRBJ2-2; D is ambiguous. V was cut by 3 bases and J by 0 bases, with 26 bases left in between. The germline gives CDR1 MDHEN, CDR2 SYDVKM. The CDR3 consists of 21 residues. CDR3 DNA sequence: TGTGCCAGCAGTTTCACATCAGCCCGGTGGGGTGGAGACGCGAACACCGGGGAGCTGTTTTTT. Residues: CASSFTSARWGGDANTGELFF.

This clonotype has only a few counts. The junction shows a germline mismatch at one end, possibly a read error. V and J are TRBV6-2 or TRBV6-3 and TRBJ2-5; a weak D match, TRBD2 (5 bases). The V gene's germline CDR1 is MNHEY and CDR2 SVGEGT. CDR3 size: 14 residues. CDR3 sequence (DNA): TGTGCCGGCAGTTTCGGGATGCTCGGAGAGACCCAGTACTTC. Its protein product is CAGSFGMLGETQYF.